This T cell receptor beta chain was captured in a study of blood T cell repertoires in COVID-19. Recovered status applied to Cohort 3 donors who had two consecutive negative PCRs. It also applied to those with clearance or with symptom resolution. The CDR3 covers 15 residues. CDR1 and CDR2 from the germline V gene are SGHVS and FQNEAQ. V trimming: 1 base; J trimming: 2 bases; junction bases outside the gene matches: 4. Libraries were prepared by immunoSEQ multiplex PCR; TCRdb keeps only in-frame clonotypes and omits some of them. The table lists 200,000 to 300,000 clones, around 88% of them singletons, with over 7.5% in the top ten.

Sequenced material: PBMCs or T cells enriched from blood (not recorded which). This receptor was taken from a man aged 35 to 55 who had recovered from COVID-19. The chain carries TRBV7-8 and TRBJ1-2; 7 bases agree with TRBD1. This CDR3 reads CASSLDPGGNYGYTF. As DNA, the CDR3 is TGTGCCAGCAGCTTAGATCCAGGGGGGAACTATGGCTACACCTTC. Based on the CDR3 plus reference TRBV7-8 and TRBJ1-2, the full variable domain is GAGVSQSPRYKVAKRGQDVALRCDPISGHVSLFWYQQALGQGPEFLTYFQNEAQLDKSGLPSDRFFAERPEGSVSTLKIQRTQQEDSAVYLCASSLDPGGNYGYTFGSGTRLTVV.